Shown below are 22 T cell receptor beta chains from a single sample sequenced in a study of neoadjuvant anti-PD-1 for oral cavity cancer. The time point is: after neoadjuvant nivolumab, at surgical resection. Using immunoSEQ multiplex PCR, the repertoire was profiled, and TCRdb retains in-frame clones only, with some absent. The sample lists more than 25,000 clones, 70% to 80% occurring once. Sequencing was performed on PBMCs, taken after nivolumab (anti-PD-1) treatment. All receptors derive from a person aged 40 to 85 with oral cavity squamous cell carcinoma.

This clone came up a few times. V gene TRBV27 combines with J gene TRBJ2-5; 8 nucleotides match TRBD2. V lost 2 bases to trimming and J lost 2 bases; unmatched junction nucleotides: 10. This CDR3 has 17 amino acids. CDR1 and CDR2 from the germline V gene are MNHEY and SMNVEV (reference sequence). CDR3 sequence (DNA): TGTGCCAGCAGTTTAAGGTCCCAGCGGGGGTATCAAGAGACCCAGTACTTC. Translated: CASSLRSQRGYQETQYF.

J is TRBJ1-1 and V is TRBV7-8; perhaps TRBD1 as D (6 bases). The CDR3 totals 19 residues. Germline values: CDR1 SGHVS, CDR2 FQNEAQ. Trimming cost V 5 bases and J 3 bases, with 28 bases left between them. DNA for the CDR3: TGTGCCAGCAGCGGACGGGGGCGCGGACTCTTTGGGTTGCACACTGAAGCTTTCTTT. It translates to CASSGRGRGLFGLHTEAFF.

This chain uses TRBV10-2 with TRBJ1-4; D gene uncertain. This CDR3 contains 13 residues. Germline V gives CDR1 WSHSY, CDR2 SAAADI. Trimming removed 4 bases from V and 7 bases from J, with 10 bases in between. The CDR3 is CASSGGRGEKLFF. The CDR3 DNA sequence: TGCGCCAGCAGTGGGGGAAGAGGTGAAAAACTGTTTTTT.

This chain connects TRBV6-1 to TRBJ2-7; the D gene is possibly TRBD2 (6 bases). Trimming took 7 bases from V and 4 from J, leaving 17 bases between them. The CDR3 has 14 residues. CDR1 is MNHNS and CDR2 is SASEGT in the germline V gene. The CDR3, as DNA: TGTGCCAGCAAAAGGGCGGGGCAAGTTTACGAGCAGTACTTC. Encoded protein: CASKRAGQVYEQYF.

This clone came up a few times. The chain combines TRBV27 with TRBJ1-6; D not certain. This CDR3 is built from 14 residues. CDR1 MNHEY and CDR2 SMNVEV come from the germline V gene (reference sequence). Trimming removed 7 bases from V and 2 bases from J, with 9 bases in between. The CDR3 nucleotides read TGTGCCAGCACTAGGGCTACCTATAATTCACCCCTCCACTTT. Translation: CASTRATYNSPLHF.

V gene TRBV5-4 combines with J gene TRBJ2-2; 7 bases align to TRBD2. The germline V gene has CDR1 SGHNT and CDR2 YYREEE (reference sequence). The V gene end was trimmed by 0 bases and the J gene end by 4 bases; junction bases not matched to a gene: 3. The CDR3 consists of 15 residues. The CDR3 here is CASSLVAGVTGELFF. The CDR3 DNA sequence: TGTGCCAGCAGCTTGGTTGCGGGAGTCACCGGGGAGCTGTTTTTT.

CDR3 residues: CASSANRGAGTEAFF. The CDR3 DNA sequence: TGTGCCAGCAGTGCCAACAGGGGCGCGGGGACTGAAGCTTTCTTT. This chain uses TRBV2 with TRBJ1-1, with 7 bases aligning to TRBD1. The CDR3 sequence is 15 residues long. The V gene end was trimmed by 4 bases and the J gene end by 5 bases; junction bases not matched to a gene: 10. Germline CDR1 SNHLY, CDR2 FYNNEI.

The gene calls are TRBV11-2 and TRBJ2-2; 7 bases are shared with TRBD1. V lost 3 bases and J lost 7; bases outside the gene matches: 5. Germline loops: CDR1 SGHAT, CDR2 FQNNGV. This CDR3 contains 14 residues. The CDR3 DNA is TGTGCCAGCAGCTTCAGGGGGTACGGCGGGGAGCTGTTTTTT. This codes for CASSFRGYGGELFF.

The chain couples TRBV28 to TRBJ1-2; D ambiguous. V lost 4 bases to trimming and J lost 7 bases, with 13 bases between them. Germline CDR1 reads MDHEN; CDR2 reads SYDVKM. This CDR3 has 13 amino acids. The CDR3 loop is CASSSGPLRGYTF. The CDR3 nucleotides are TGTGCCAGCAGTTCCGGACCTCTCCGTGGCTACACCTTC.

The chain is built from TRBV20-1 and TRBJ1-1, with D possibly matching TRBD1 (6 bases). This CDR3 contains 11 residues. Germline CDR1 is DFQATT and CDR2 is SNEGSKA (reference sequence). The V and J ends lost 7 bases and 7 bases respectively, with 13 bases between them. The CDR3 is CSVAGDIEAFF. Here the CDR3 DNA reads TGCAGTGTTGCCGGGGACATTGAAGCTTTCTTT.

The J gene is TRBJ2-7, the V gene TRBV4-2; no clear D gene. The germline gives CDR1 LGHNA, CDR2 YNFKEQ. V lost 0 bases and J lost 2, with 11 bases in between. The CDR3 has 15 residues. The CDR3 loop is CASSQDPRPTYEQYF. The CDR3 region has the DNA TGTGCCAGCAGCCAAGATCCCCGACCAACCTACGAGCAGTACTTC.

In its sample, this clone was seen a few times. The rearrangement links TRBV6-4 to TRBJ2-1; maybe TRBD1 (5 bases). The V end was cut by 5 bases, the J end by 6 bases, with 17 bases between. The CDR3 is 15 residues long. CDR1 is MRHNA, CDR2 SNTAGT, per germline. The DNA for the CDR3 is TGTGCCAGCAGTCATAGGGGTACGTCCGGCAATGAGCAGTTCTTC. Translated, it gives CASSHRGTSGNEQFF.

The table lists this clone with a count of one. This rearrangement joins TRBV9 to TRBJ2-7; 9 nucleotides line up with TRBD2. V was pared by 3 bases and J by 2 bases, with 6 bases of the junction left unmatched. This CDR3 comprises 15 residues. Germline CDR1 is SGDLS and CDR2 is YYNGEE. The CDR3 nucleotides read TGTGCCAGCAGCGAGGGTAGCGGGGGCCCCTACGAGCAGTACTTC. It codes for CASSEGSGGPYEQYF.

This chain connects TRBV7-9 to TRBJ2-2; D might be TRBD1 (6 bases). V was shortened by 1 base and J by 1 base, with 10 bases between the two germline ends. This CDR3 region has 16 residues. Germline loops: CDR1 SEHNR, CDR2 FQNEAQ (reference sequence). The CDR3 bases are TGTGCCAGCAGCTTAGAAGGGGGACGGAACACCGGGGAGCTGTTTTTT. It yields the protein CASSLEGGRNTGELFF.

In its sample, this clone was seen once. The rearrangement uses TRBV6-5 and TRBJ2-2; D not resolved. CDR3 length: 14 amino acids. Trimming cost V 6 bases and J 0 bases, with 8 bases left between them. The germline V gene encodes CDR1 MNHEY and CDR2 SVGAGI. Here the CDR3 DNA reads TGTGCCAGCAGGGTAGAGACGAACACCGGGGAGCTGTTTTTT. Protein sequence: CASRVETNTGELFF.

This clone appeared a few times. The DNA of the CDR3 is TGTGCCTGGAGTCCCCCGGACAGTAACTATGGCTACACCTTC. Translating gives CAWSPPDSNYGYTF. V and J are TRBV30 and TRBJ1-2, with D possibly matching TRBD1 (6 bases). The CDR3 contains 14 residues. V lost 2 bases to trimming and J lost 1 base, with 11 bases between them. The germline V gene encodes CDR1 GTSNPN and CDR2 SVGIG (reference sequence). The full variable domain, its missing parts supplied by reference TRBV30 and TRBJ1-2, is SQTIHQWPATLVQPVGSPLSLECTVEGTSNPNLYWYRQAAGRGLQLLFYSVGIGQISSEVPQNLSASRPQDRQFILSSKKLLLSDSGFYLCAWSPPDSNYGYTFGSGTRLTVV.

The chain combines TRBV19 with TRBJ2-3, with 8 bases aligning to TRBD1. This CDR3 region has 16 residues. V was pared by 8 bases and J by 5 bases, with 15 bases of the junction left unmatched. Germline V gene data show CDR1 as LNHDA and CDR2 as SQIVND (reference sequence). The CDR3 loop reads CASLANDRGRGDTQYF. CDR3 in DNA: TGTGCCAGTCTAGCGAATGACAGGGGCCGGGGAGATACGCAGTATTTT.

The CDR3 loop is CSVRTAQGDTQYF. The CDR3 coding sequence is TGCAGCGTTCGGACAGCCCAAGGAGATACGCAGTATTTT. The chain couples TRBV29-1 to TRBJ2-3; a possible D gene is TRBD1 (6 bases). The V gene's germline CDR1 is SQVTM and CDR2 ANQGSEA. There are 13 residues in the CDR3. Trimming took off 5 bases at V and 5 bases at J, with 14 bases between the two ends.

The chain couples TRBV11-2 to TRBJ1-1, with 9 bases that match TRBD1. This CDR3 is built from 15 residues. The trim removed 5 bases at V and 2 bases at J, leaving 6 bases unmatched. The germline V gene encodes CDR1 SGHAT and CDR2 FQNNGV. The CDR3 DNA reads TGTGCCAGCAGCGACGGACAGGGGATTAACACTGAAGCTTTCTTT. Translating gives CASSDGQGINTEAFF. Combining the CDR3 with reference TRBV11-2 and TRBJ1-1 gives the whole variable domain EAGVAQSPRYKIIEKRQSVAFWCNPISGHATLYWYQQILGQGPKLLIQFQNNGVVDDSQLPKDRFSAERLKGVDSTLKIQPAKLEDSAVYLCASSDGQGINTEAFFGQGTRLTVV.

The chain carries TRBV5-1 and TRBJ1-3; TRBD1 is a possible D gene (6 bases). V lost 4 bases and J 10 bases, leaving 18 bases between the germline ends. Germline CDR1 SGHRS, CDR2 YFSETQ. This CDR3 comprises 14 residues. The chain's CDR3 is CASSPRTDRGTIYF. CDR3 coding DNA: TGCGCCAGCAGCCCCAGGACAGATCGGGGGACCATATATTTT.

The V and J genes are TRBV5-6 and TRBJ1-1; D unresolved. The CDR3 totals 14 residues. Between the trimmed V and J ends, which lost 0 bases and 1 base, there was a span of 7 bases. Per the germline V gene, CDR1 is SGHDT and CDR2 is YYEEEE. The CDR3 sequence: CASSLVRPNTEAFF. In DNA form, the CDR3 reads TGTGCCAGCAGCTTGGTTAGACCGAACACTGAAGCTTTCTTT.

Only one count was recorded for this clone. The junction shows a germline mismatch at one end, possibly a read error. This chain joins TRBV27 and TRBJ2-7, with unresolved D. The CDR3 contains 13 residues. The germline V gene encodes CDR1 MNHEY and CDR2 SMNVEV (reference sequence). CDR3 protein: CASGFPYLREQYF. The DNA of the CDR3 is TGTGCCAGCGGTTTTCCCTACTTGAGGGAGCAGTACTTC.